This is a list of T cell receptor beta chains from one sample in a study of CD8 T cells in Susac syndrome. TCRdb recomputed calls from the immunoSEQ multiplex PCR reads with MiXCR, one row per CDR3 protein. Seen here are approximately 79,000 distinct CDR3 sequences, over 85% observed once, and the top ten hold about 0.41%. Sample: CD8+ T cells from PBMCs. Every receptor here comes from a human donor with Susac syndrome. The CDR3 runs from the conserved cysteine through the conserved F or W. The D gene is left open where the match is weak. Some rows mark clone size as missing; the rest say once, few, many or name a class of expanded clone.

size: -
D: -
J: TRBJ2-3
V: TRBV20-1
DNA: TGCAGTGCTAGAGTTAGTTTGGATACGCAGTATTTT
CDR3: CSARVSLDTQYF

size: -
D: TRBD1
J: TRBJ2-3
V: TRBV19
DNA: TGTGCCAGTAGTATTTCCACAGGGGGCGACGTTTCAGATACGCAGTATTTT
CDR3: CASSISTGGDVSDTQYF

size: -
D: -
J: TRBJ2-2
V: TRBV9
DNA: TGTGCCAGCAGCGTTGGACAGGGAGGGACCGGGGAGCTGTTTTTT
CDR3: CASSVGQGGTGELFF

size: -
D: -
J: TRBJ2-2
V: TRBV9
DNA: TGTGCCAGCGGAACTGAGGGCACCGGGGAGCTGTTTTTT
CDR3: CASGTEGTGELFF

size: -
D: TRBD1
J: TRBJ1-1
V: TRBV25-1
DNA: TGTACCAGCAGTGAGACAGGGGGCTTCACTGAAGCTTTCTTT
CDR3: CTSSETGGFTEAFF

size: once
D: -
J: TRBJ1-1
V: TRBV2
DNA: TGTGCCAGCAGTTACAGTAACACTGAAGCTTTCTTT
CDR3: CASSYSNTEAFF

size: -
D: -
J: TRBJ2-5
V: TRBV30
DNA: TGTGCCTGGAAAGGGGCGAAAGAGACCCAGTACTTC
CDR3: CAWKGAKETQYF

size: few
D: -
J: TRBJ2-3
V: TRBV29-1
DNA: TGCAGCGTTGAAGAAGGAGTTATTACAGATACGCAGTATTTT
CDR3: CSVEEGVITDTQYF

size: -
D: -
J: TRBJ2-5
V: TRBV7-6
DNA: TGTGCCAGCAGCCCGGACTATTTAGAGACCCAGTACTTC
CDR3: CASSPDYLETQYF

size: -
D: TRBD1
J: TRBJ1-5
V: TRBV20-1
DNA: TGCAGTGCTAGAGAGGAAAGGGGGCGATGGAGCAATCAGCCCCAGCATTTT
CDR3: CSAREERGRWSNQPQHF

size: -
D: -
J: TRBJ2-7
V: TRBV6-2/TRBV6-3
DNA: TGTGCCAGCAGTTACTCGCCGGACCCCGGCGAGCAGTACTTC
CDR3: CASSYSPDPGEQYF

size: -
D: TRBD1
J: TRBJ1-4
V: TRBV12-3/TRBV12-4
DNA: TGTGCCAGCAGCCCTGGGACAGGGGCTGGTGAAAAACTGTTTTTT
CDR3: CASSPGTGAGEKLFF

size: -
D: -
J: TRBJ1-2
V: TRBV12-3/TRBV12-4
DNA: TGTGCCAGCAGTTGGGCAGGGGACGGCTACACCTTC
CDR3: CASSWAGDGYTF

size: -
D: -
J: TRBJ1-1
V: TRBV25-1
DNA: TGTGCCAGCCGGTGGGGGTCTGAAGCTTTCTTT
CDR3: CASRWGSEAFF

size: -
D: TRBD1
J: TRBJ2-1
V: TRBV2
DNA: TGTGCCAGCAGTCCAGGGGGTTATCGCAATGAGCAGTTCTTC
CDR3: CASSPGGYRNEQFF

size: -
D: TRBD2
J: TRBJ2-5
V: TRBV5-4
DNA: TGTGCCAGCAGCTTTACGGGTTATGGTCTAGCGGACCAAGAGACCCAGTACTTC
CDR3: CASSFTGYGLADQETQYF

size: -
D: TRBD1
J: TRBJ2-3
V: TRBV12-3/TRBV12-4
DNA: TGTGCCAGCAGTTCGGGACAGGTGGGGCGCACAGATACGCAGTATTTT
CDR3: CASSSGQVGRTDTQYF

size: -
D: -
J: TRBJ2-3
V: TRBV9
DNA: TGTGCCAGCAGCGTAGCGGGAGCCGAGGTAGATACGCAGTATTTT
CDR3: CASSVAGAEVDTQYF

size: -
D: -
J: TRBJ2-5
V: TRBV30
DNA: TGTGCCTGGAGTGTGGGAGCGGGTGAGGAGACCCAGTACTTC
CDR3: CAWSVGAGEETQYF

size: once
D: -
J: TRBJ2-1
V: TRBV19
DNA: TGTGCCAGTAGTCTCGGACGGAGCTCCTACAATGAGCAGTTCTTC
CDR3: CASSLGRSSYNEQFF

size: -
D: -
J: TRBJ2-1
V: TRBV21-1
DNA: TGTGCCAGCAGCAAAGTTCGCGGGAGGGCCGGGAATGAGCAGTTCTTC
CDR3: CASSKVRGRAGNEQFF

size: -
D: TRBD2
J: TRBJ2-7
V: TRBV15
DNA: TGTGCCACCAGCATCGCGGGGGCCTACGAGCAGTACTTC
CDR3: CATSIAGAYEQYF

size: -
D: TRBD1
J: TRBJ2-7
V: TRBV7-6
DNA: TGTGCCAGCAGCCCAAGGGCCGGGACAGGGCCTTACGAGCAGTACTTC
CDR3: CASSPRAGTGPYEQYF